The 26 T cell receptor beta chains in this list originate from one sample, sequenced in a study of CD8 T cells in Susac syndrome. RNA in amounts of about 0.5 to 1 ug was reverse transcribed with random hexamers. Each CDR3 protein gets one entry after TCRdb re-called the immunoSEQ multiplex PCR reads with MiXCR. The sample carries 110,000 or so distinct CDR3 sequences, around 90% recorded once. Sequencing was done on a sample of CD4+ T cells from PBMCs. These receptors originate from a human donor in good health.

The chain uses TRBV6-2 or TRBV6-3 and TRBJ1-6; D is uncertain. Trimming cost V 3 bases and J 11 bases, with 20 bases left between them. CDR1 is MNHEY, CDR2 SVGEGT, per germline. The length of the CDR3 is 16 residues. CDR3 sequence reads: CASSYNSRRLAPPLHF. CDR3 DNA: TGTGCCAGCAGTTATAACTCTCGCCGCTTGGCGCCACCCCTCCACTTT.

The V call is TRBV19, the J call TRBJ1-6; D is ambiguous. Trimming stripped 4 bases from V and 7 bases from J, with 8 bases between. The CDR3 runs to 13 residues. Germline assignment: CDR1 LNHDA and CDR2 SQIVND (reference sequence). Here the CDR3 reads CASSNEWNSPLHF. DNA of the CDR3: TGTGCCAGTAGTAATGAGTGGAATTCACCCCTCCACTTT.

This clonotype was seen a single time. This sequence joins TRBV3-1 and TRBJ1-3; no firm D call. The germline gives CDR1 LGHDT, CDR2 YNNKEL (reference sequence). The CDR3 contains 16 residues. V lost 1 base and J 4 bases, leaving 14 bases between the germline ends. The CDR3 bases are TGTGCCAGCAGCCAAGCAGTTGCGGCTCTGGGAAACACCATATATTTT. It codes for CASSQAVAALGNTIYF. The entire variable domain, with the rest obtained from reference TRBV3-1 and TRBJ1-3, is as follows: DTAVSQTPKYLVTQMGNDKSIKCEQNLGHDTMYWYKQDSKKFLKIMFSYNNKELIINETVPNRFSPKSPDKAHLNLHINSLELGDSAVYFCASSQAVAALGNTIYFGEGSWLTVV.

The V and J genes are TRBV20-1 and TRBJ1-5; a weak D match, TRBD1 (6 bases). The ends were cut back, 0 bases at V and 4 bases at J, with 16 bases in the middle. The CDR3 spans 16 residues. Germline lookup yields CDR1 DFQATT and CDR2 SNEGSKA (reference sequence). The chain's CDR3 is CSARDRGAGVNQPQHF. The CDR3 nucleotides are TGCAGTGCTAGAGATCGGGGTGCAGGGGTGAATCAGCCCCAGCATTTT.

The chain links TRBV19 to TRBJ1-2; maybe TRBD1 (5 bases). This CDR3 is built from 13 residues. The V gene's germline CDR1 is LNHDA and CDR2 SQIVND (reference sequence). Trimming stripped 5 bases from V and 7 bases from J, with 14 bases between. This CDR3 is CASSSLQGGGYTF. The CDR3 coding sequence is TGTGCCAGTAGTTCCCTGCAGGGCGGTGGCTACACCTTC.

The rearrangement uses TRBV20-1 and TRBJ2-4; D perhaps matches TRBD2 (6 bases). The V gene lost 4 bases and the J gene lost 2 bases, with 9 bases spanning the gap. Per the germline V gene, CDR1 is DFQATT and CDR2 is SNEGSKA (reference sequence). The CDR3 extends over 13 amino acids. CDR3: CSATTSPKNIQYF. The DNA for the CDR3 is TGCAGTGCTACGACTAGTCCCAAAAACATTCAGTACTTC.

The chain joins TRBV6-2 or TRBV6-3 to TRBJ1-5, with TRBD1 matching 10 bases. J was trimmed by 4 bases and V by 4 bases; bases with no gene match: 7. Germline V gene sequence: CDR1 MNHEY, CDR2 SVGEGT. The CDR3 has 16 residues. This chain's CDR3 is CASSSRDRGRNQPQHF. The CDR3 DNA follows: TGTGCCAGCAGTTCCCGGGACAGGGGACGGAATCAGCCCCAGCATTTT.

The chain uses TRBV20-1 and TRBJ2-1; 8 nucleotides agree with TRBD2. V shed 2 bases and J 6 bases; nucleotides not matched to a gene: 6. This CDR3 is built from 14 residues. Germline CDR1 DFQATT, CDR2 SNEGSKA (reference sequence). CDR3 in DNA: TGCAGTGCTAGATCGCGGGGGGAACTCAATGAGCAGTTCTTC. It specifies CSARSRGELNEQFF.

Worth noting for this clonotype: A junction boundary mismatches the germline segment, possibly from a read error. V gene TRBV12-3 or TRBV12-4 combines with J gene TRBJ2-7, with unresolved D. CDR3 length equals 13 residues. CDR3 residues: CASSLSWLSEQSF. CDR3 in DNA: TGTGCCAGCAGTTTAAGCTGGCTGAGCGAGCAGTCCTTC.

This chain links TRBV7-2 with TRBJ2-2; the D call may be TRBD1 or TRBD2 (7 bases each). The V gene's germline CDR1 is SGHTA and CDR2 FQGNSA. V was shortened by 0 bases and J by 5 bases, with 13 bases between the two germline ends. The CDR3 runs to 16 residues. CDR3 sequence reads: CASSLAWQGGTGELFF. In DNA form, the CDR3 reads TGTGCCAGCAGCTTAGCCTGGCAGGGGGGGACCGGGGAGCTGTTTTTT.

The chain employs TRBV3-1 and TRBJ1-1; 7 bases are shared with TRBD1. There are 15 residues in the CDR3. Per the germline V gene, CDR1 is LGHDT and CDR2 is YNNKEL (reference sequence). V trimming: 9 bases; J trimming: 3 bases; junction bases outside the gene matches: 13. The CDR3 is CASPITGDRYTEAFF. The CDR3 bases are TGTGCCAGTCCGATCACAGGGGATCGTTACACTGAAGCTTTCTTT.

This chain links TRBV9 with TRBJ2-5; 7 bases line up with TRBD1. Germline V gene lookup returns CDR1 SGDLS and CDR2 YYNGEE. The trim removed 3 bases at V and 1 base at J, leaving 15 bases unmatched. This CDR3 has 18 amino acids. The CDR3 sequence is CASSGGDRETETQETQYF. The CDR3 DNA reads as TGTGCCAGCAGCGGAGGGGACAGAGAAACTGAAACCCAAGAGACCCAGTACTTC.

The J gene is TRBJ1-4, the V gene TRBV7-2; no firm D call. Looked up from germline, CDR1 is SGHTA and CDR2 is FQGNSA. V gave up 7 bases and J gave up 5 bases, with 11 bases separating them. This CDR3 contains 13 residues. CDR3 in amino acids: CASNRDGNEKLFF. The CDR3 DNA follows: TGTGCCAGCAATAGAGACGGAAATGAAAAACTGTTTTTT.

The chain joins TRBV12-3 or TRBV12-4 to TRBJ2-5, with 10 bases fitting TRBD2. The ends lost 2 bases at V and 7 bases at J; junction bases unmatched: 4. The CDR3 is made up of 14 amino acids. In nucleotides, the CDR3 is TGTGCCAGCAGTTTACTAGCGGGGGATGCGACCCAGTACTTC. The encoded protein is CASSLLAGDATQYF.

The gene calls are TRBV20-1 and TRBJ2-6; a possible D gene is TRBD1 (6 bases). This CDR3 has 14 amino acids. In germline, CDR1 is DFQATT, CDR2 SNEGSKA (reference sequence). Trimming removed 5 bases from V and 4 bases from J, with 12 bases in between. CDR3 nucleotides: TGCAGTGCTTCAACAGGGCCGGGGGCCAACGTCCTGACTTTC. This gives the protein CSASTGPGANVLTF.

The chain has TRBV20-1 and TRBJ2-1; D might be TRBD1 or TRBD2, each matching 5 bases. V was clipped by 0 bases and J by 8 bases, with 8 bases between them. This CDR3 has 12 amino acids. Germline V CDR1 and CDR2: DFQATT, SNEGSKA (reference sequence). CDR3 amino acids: CSARDGGYEQFF. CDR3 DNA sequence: TGCAGTGCTAGAGATGGGGGTTATGAGCAGTTCTTC.

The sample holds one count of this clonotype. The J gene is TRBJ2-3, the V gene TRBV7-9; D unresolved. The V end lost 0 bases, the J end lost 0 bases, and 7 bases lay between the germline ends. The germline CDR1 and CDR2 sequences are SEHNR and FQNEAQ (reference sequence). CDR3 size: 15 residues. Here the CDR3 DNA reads TGTGCCAGCAGCTTAGCACCCGCTAGCACAGATACGCAGTATTTT. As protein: CASSLAPASTDTQYF.

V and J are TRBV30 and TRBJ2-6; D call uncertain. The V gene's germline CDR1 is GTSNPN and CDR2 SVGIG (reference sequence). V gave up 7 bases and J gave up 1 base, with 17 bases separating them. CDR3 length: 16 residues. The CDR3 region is CALPQNTLSGANVLTF. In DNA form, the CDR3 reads TGTGCCTTGCCACAGAACACCCTTTCTGGGGCCAACGTCCTGACTTTC.

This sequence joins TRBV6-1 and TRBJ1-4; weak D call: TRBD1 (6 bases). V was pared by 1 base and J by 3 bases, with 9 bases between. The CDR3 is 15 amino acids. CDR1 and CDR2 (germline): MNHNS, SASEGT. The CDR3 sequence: CASSEEGEANEKLFF. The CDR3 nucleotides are TGTGCCAGCAGTGAAGAGGGGGAGGCTAATGAAAAACTGTTTTTT.

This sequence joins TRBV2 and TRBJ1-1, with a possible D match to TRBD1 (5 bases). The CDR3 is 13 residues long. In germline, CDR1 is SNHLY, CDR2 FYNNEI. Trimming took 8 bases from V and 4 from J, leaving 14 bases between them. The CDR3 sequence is CASARDSSTEAFF. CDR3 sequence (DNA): TGTGCCAGCGCTCGGGACTCGAGCACTGAAGCTTTCTTT.

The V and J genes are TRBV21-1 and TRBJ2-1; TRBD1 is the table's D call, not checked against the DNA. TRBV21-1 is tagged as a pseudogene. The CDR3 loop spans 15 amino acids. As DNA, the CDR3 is TGTGCCAGCCCAAGGGCAGGGGTCTTCTACAATGAGCAGTTCTTC. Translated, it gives CASPRAGVFYNEQFF.

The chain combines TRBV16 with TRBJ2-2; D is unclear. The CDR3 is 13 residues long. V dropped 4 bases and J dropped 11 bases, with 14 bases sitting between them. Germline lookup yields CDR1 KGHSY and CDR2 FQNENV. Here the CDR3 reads CASSPTFYGELFF. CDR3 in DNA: TGTGCCAGCAGCCCGACTTTCTATGGAGAGCTGTTTTTT.

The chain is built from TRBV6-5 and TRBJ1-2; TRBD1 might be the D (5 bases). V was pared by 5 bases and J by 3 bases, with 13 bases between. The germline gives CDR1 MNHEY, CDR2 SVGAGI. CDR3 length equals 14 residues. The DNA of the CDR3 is TGTGCCAGCAGTGCCGACAGTAACCACTATGGCTACACCTTC. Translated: CASSADSNHYGYTF.

The CDR3, as DNA: TGTGCCAGCAGCTTGCCTACAGGGACTGGAAACACCATATATTTT. This translates into CASSLPTGTGNTIYF. V and J are TRBV3-1 and TRBJ1-3, with a weak D call TRBD1 (6 bases). This CDR3 is built from 15 residues. Trimming cost V 5 bases and J 2 bases, with 13 bases left between them. CDR1 is LGHDT and CDR2 is YNNKEL in the germline V gene (reference sequence).

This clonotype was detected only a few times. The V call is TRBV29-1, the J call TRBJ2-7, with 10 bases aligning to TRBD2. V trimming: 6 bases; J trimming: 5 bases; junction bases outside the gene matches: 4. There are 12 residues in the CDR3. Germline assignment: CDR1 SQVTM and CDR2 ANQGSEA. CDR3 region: CSVPSGGHEQYF. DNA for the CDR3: TGCAGCGTACCTAGCGGGGGACACGAGCAGTACTTC.

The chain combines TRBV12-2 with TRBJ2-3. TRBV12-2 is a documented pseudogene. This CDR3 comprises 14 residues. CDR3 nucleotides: TGTGCAAGTCGCTTAGGGACTAGCGGAGATACGCAGTATTTT. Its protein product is CASRLGTSGDTQYF.